The rows below give T cell receptor beta chains drawn from one sample of a study of identical twins. TCRdb ran MiXCR on the 5' RACE reads and lists one entry per CDR3 protein. There are approximately 590,000 distinct CDR3 sequences in the sample; 9% to 10% occur only once, and 2.5% to 3.5% lies in the top ten. This sample was shared with a second study, whose subject was yellow fever vaccine responses in identical twins.

Sequenced: PBMCs. Receptors were obtained from a woman between 18 and 30 years old in good health. The CDR3 runs from the conserved cysteine through the conserved F or W. D genes are given only for firm matches. Some rows mark clone size as missing; the rest say once, few, many or name a class of expanded clone.

D gene,clone size,CDR3 length,V gene,J gene,CDR3 protein,CDR3 DNA
NA,many,14,TRBV12-3/TRBV12-4,TRBJ2-6,CASRKASGANVLTF,TGTGCCAGCAGGAAAGCATCTGGGGCCAACGTCCTGACTTTC
NA,few,15,TRBV6-5,TRBJ2-3,CASSYSEVYTDTQYF,TGTGCCAGCAGTTACTCAGAGGTTTACACAGATACGCAGTATTTT
NA,many,14,TRBV24-1,TRBJ2-1,CATSDYAHNNEQFF,TGTGCCACCAGTGATTACGCACATAACAATGAGCAGTTCTTC
NA,NA,16,TRBV28,TRBJ2-6,CASSLRTISGANVLTF,TGTGCCAGCAGTTTAAGAACGATCTCCGGGGCCAACGTCCTGACTTTC
NA,NA,14,TRBV4-1,TRBJ2-7,CASSQGTEAYEQYF,TGCGCCAGCAGCCAAGGGACAGAGGCCTACGAGCAGTACTTC
NA,few,18,TRBV3-1,TRBJ2-2,CASSQDRQGLTNTGELFF,TGTGCCAGCAGCCAAGATCGCCAGGGCTTGACGAACACCGGGGAGCTGTTTTTT
NA,NA,15,TRBV4-1,TRBJ1-4,CASSQVVMGREKLFF,TGCGCCAGCAGCCAGGTAGTAATGGGCCGGGAAAAACTGTTTTTT
NA,NA,13,TRBV7-9,TRBJ2-7,CASSDLAVFEQYF,TGTGCCAGCAGCGATTTGGCGGTCTTCGAGCAGTACTTC
NA,many,13,TRBV28,TRBJ1-5,CASRGDGVKSQHF,TGTGCCAGCAGAGGGGACGGGGTAAAGTCCCAGCATTTT
NA,NA,13,TRBV7-2,TRBJ2-5,CASSRPGLETQYF,TGTGCCAGCAGCCGACCAGGGTTGGAGACCCAGTACTTC
TRBD1,few,16,TRBV15,TRBJ2-5,CATSRQTGVRLETQYF,TGTGCCACCAGCAGACAAACAGGGGTGAGGTTAGAGACCCAGTACTTC
TRBD1,few,15,TRBV29-1,TRBJ2-2,CSVEDETGEPGELFF,TGCAGCGTTGAAGACGAGACAGGGGAGCCCGGGGAGCTGTTTTTT
TRBD2,few,15,TRBV19,TRBJ2-2,CASSREAEYTGELFF,TGTGCCAGTAGTCGGGAGGCTGAATACACCGGGGAGCTGTTTTTT
NA,many,12,TRBV2,TRBJ2-3,CASSEWLPDQYF,TGTGCCAGCAGTGAATGGCTGCCAGATCAGTATTTT
NA,NA,14,TRBV7-8,TRBJ2-7,CAMRPRRRVYEQYF,TGTGCCATGAGACCCAGGCGCCGCGTCTACGAGCAGTACTTC
TRBD2,many,15,TRBV5-1,TRBJ2-7,CASSPSGRALDEQYF,TGCGCCAGCAGTCCTAGCGGGAGGGCCCTGGACGAGCAGTACTTC
NA,many,14,TRBV2,TRBJ2-3,CASSPDTHSDTQYF,TGTGCCAGCAGTCCGGACACTCACTCAGATACGCAGTATTTT
NA,NA,14,TRBV20-1,TRBJ2-5,CSARDGTPRETQYF,TGCAGTGCTAGGGACGGGACTCCCCGCGAGACCCAGTACTTC
NA,NA,15,TRBV7-8,TRBJ2-7,CASSLYGGDSYEQYF,TGTGCCAGCAGCTTATACGGAGGAGACTCCTACGAGCAGTACTTC
TRBD1,many,16,TRBV12-3/TRBV12-4,TRBJ2-3,CASRRTGQGRTDTQYF,TGTGCCAGCAGGAGAACGGGACAGGGACGCACAGATACGCAGTATTTT
NA,few,12,TRBV28,TRBJ2-2,CASGGDTGELFF,TGTGCCAGCGGCGGGGACACCGGGGAGCTGTTTTTT
NA,many,14,TRBV28,TRBJ2-1,CASKHSPGANEQFF,TGTGCCAGCAAGCATTCACCGGGGGCGAATGAGCAGTTCTTC
TRBD1,many,13,TRBV29-1,TRBJ1-6,CSVRDREHSPLHF,TGCAGCGTCCGGGACAGGGAACATTCACCCCTCCACTTT
NA,NA,13,TRBV12-3/TRBV12-4,TRBJ2-5,CASSRGTLETQYF,TGTGCCAGCAGTCGCGGAACCCTGGAGACCCAGTACTTC
NA,NA,16,TRBV3-1,TRBJ2-5,CASTKSVTGRGETQYF,TGTGCCAGCACCAAAAGCGTGACAGGGCGGGGGGAGACCCAGTACTTC
TRBD1,NA,14,TRBV12-5,TRBJ1-2,CASGLQQGNYGYTF,TGTGCTAGTGGCCTCCAACAGGGGAACTATGGCTACACCTTC
NA,few,15,TRBV9,TRBJ1-6,CASSSRGTEQSPLHF,TGTGCCAGCAGCTCTCGAGGCACCGAGCAATCACCCCTCCACTTT
NA,many,13,TRBV12-3/TRBV12-4,TRBJ2-2,CASSFNGPGELFF,TGTGCCAGCAGTTTTAATGGGCCCGGGGAGCTGTTTTTT